This TCR beta chain was captured by sequencing in a study of shared clonotypes between healthy human individuals. The study's findings and limits: Donor clonotype sharing was expected to depend on sequencing depth.

Of note for this clone: Its antigen is as yet unknown.

This CDR3 has 12 amino acids. The ends were cut back, 2 bases at V and 5 bases at J, with 7 bases in the middle. CDR1 is SGHRS, CDR2 YFSETQ, per germline. Clones were sequenced by immunoSEQ multiplex PCR, and TCRdb holds only the in-frame ones, with some missing. The sample comprises about 460,000 clones, approximately 77% of which are singletons, and about 12% rests with the top ten. This receptor was identified in a woman aged 40 to 50 in good health. Some clones in this sample may be carry-over from other donors' samples. The specimen was PBMCs. J is TRBJ1-2 and V is TRBV5-1, with D uncertain. This chain's CDR3 is CASSLGVYGYTF. For the CDR3, the DNA is TGCGCCAGCAGCTTAGGCGTGTATGGCTACACCTTC.